This T cell receptor (beta chain) was recovered during a study of blood T cell repertoires in COVID-19. Study context: COVID-19 samples collected from the United States, Italy and Spain covered acute and convalescent phases.

Per the authors' pipeline: Using reference gene primer amplification, nucleated cell counts were estimated. Sequenced by immunoSEQ multiplex PCR; TCRdb stores in-frame clones only, minus some. D and trimming were read from the DNA, whereas the V and J calls and clone size are those reported in that table. In the table there are around 210,000 clones, almost 85% of which are singletons. The CDR3 has 10 amino acids. Germline CDR1 GTSNPN, CDR2 SVGIG (reference sequence). Seattle enrolled patients during active infection and tracked them longitudinally. The sample was peripheral blood. The receptor was derived from a man aged 45-60 years with COVID-19, enrolled during active disease. This rearrangement joins TRBV30 to TRBJ2-5, with 7 positions matching TRBD2. CDR3 coding DNA: TGTGCGGGGGGGTGGGAGACCCAGTACTTC. Its translation is CAGGWETQYF.